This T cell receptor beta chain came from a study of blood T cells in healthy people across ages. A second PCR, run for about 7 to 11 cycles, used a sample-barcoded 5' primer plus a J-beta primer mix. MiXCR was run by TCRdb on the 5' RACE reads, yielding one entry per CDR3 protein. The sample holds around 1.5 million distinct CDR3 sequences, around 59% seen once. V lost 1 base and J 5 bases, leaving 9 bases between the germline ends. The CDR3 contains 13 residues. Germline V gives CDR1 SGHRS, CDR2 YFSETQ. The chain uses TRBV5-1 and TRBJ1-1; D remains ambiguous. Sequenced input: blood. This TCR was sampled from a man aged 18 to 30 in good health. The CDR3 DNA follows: TGCGCCAGCAGCTTGACCCCGTGGACTGAAGCTTTCTTT. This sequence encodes CASSLTPWTEAFF.